A selection of T cell receptor beta chains follows, all from one sample in a study of T cell responses to AZD1222 COVID-19 vaccine. Assay used: immunoSEQ multiplex PCR; TCRdb lists only in-frame clones, some missing. This table holds roughly 100,000 clones, roughly 86% found once. The input for sequencing was peripheral blood, taken 28 days after the second dose of the MenACWY control vaccine. The receptors here all came from an adult who received the MenACWY meningococcal vaccine as a control. CDR3s include the opening cysteine and the closing phenylalanine or tryptophan. D genes are given only for firm matches. Size is omitted from some rows. Given values are once, few, many or a class for expanded clones.

>TRBJ1-2|-|TRBV5-4|-
TGTGCCAGCAGCTTGGACAGGGTGCATGGCTACACCTTC
CASSLDRVHGYTF
>TRBJ2-7|-|TRBV10-3|TRBD1
TGTGCCATCAGTGGACAGGGCGTAAGTGTCCCGAACCCTTACGAGCAGTACTTC
CAISGQGVSVPNPYEQYF
>TRBJ2-1|-|TRBV6-6|TRBD1
TGTGCCAGCAGTTACGCCACAGGGGTACCCAATGAGCAGTTCTTC
CASSYATGVPNEQFF
>TRBJ1-2|few|TRBV10-2|TRBD1
TGCGCCAGCAGCCCTAACACAGGGGTCATTGGCTATGGCTACACCTTC
CASSPNTGVIGYGYTF
>TRBJ2-2|-|TRBV2|-
TGTGCCAGCCGTAACCCCGGTCCTCCGGACACCGGGGAGCTGTTTTTT
CASRNPGPPDTGELFF
>TRBJ2-1|-|TRBV6-2/TRBV6-3|-
TGTGCCAGCAGTTACGGTTCAGCTTACAATGAGCAGTTCTTC
CASSYGSAYNEQFF
>TRBJ1-1|-|TRBV5-6|-
TGTGCCAGCAGCTTGGCCAGGGGTATAGCTGAAGCTTTCTTT
CASSLARGIAEAFF
>TRBJ2-5|once|TRBV4-1|-
TGCGCCAGCAGCCAAGATATTACTAGCTTAGAGACCCAGTACTTC
CASSQDITSLETQYF
>TRBJ1-2|-|TRBV12-3/TRBV12-4|-
TGTGCCAGCACCCCCCCTTTGGGGGATGGCTACACCTTC
CASTPPLGDGYTF
>TRBJ1-1|-|TRBV19|-
TGTGCCAGATACCAGGCAGGGATTGGGAGCACTGAAGCTTTCTTT
CARYQAGIGSTEAFF
>TRBJ1-5|-|TRBV19|-
TGTGCCAGTAACTGGGGGGGCCTGGGCAATCAGCCCCAGCATTTT
CASNWGGLGNQPQHF
>TRBJ2-3|-|TRBV6-2/TRBV6-3|-
TGTGCCAGCAGCGGAATACAGGGCACAGATACGCAGTATTTT
CASSGIQGTDTQYF
>TRBJ1-1|-|TRBV7-2|-
TGTGCCAGCAGCTTAGAGGGGGTGTTCACTGAAGCTTTCTTT
CASSLEGVFTEAFF
>TRBJ2-7|once|TRBV10-3|TRBD1
TGTGCCATCAGTGCCTCCAGGGACAGGTCCTACGAGCAGTACTTC
CAISASRDRSYEQYF
>TRBJ2-1|-|TRBV11-3|-
TGTGCCAGCAGCAACACCCGAGGCGGCAATGAGCAGTTCTTC
CASSNTRGGNEQFF
>TRBJ2-3|-|TRBV10-1|-
TGCGCCAGCAGTGAAGGACTACCAAATACGCAGTATTTT
CASSEGLPNTQYF
>TRBJ1-6|-|TRBV5-1|-
TGCGCCAGCAGCTTCTGGGGGCGAATTAATTCACCCCTCCACTTT
CASSFWGRINSPLHF
>TRBJ1-3|-|TRBV7-2|-
TGTGCCAGCAGCTTATTGTGGGGGGCACCCACGGGGCCCGGAAACACCATATATTTT
CASSLLWGAPTGPGNTIYF
>TRBJ2-1|-|TRBV12-3/TRBV12-4|TRBD2
TGTGCCAGCTCTCGGGAGGGGGAGCAGTTCTTC
CASSREGEQFF
>TRBJ1-5|-|TRBV6-9|-
TGTGCCAGCAGTCAAAAGTACGCAGGGGATTGGGGCAATCAGCCCCAGCATTTT
CASSQKYAGDWGNQPQHF
>TRBJ1-2|-|TRBV28|-
TGTGCCAGCAGTGTGGCTAACTATGGCTACACCTTC
CASSVANYGYTF
>TRBJ2-2|-|TRBV7-2|-
TGTGCCAGCAGCCCCCAGGGGGGCGTCGGGGAGCTGTTTTTT
CASSPQGGVGELFF
>TRBJ2-1|-|TRBV6-6|-
TGTGCCAGCACCGCGCCTGGGGATGAGCAGTTCTTC
CASTAPGDEQFF
>TRBJ1-5|-|TRBV28|-
TGTGCCAGCAGTTCGGTCGGGGGGCTCCATCAGCCCCAGCATTTT
CASSSVGGLHQPQHF
>TRBJ2-3|-|TRBV2|-
TGTGCCAGCAGTGCTTATGCAGCAGATACGCAGTATTTT
CASSAYAADTQYF
>TRBJ1-3|-|TRBV4-3|-
TGCGCCAGCAGCCAAGATTTGGGGGGTACTGGAAACACCATATATTTT
CASSQDLGGTGNTIYF
>TRBJ1-6|-|TRBV4-3|-
TGCGCCAGCAGCCAAGAGTGGGGCGCCTATAATTCACCCCTCCACTTT
CASSQEWGAYNSPLHF
>TRBJ1-4|few|TRBV7-6|-
TGTGCCAGCAGCGATCGCCCCGGGCCACCAACTAATGAAAAACTGTTTTTT
CASSDRPGPPTNEKLFF
>TRBJ1-2|-|TRBV29-1|TRBD1
TGCAGCGTTGACCAAGACGGACAGGGCCGCGGCTACACCTTC
CSVDQDGQGRGYTF
>TRBJ2-4|once|TRBV24-1|-
TGTGCCACCAGTAAAGGCGGGACAGCCCTGGGGAACATTCAGTACTTC
CATSKGGTALGNIQYF
>TRBJ2-5|-|TRBV5-4|-
TGTGCCAGCAGCTTGGAGGGCTTCCAAGAGACCCAGTACTTC
CASSLEGFQETQYF
>TRBJ2-3|-|TRBV11-3|-
TGTGCCAGCAGCTTAGCGCTGGGTTCTACGCAGTATTTT
CASSLALGSTQYF
>TRBJ2-5|-|TRBV9|TRBD2
TGTGCCAGCAGCGTAGACTCGGGGGGGCCTGAGACCCAGTACTTC
CASSVDSGGPETQYF
>TRBJ2-7|-|TRBV7-9|-
TGTGCCAGCAGCGCCAGGGCAGGGACGTCGTACGAGCAGTACTTC
CASSARAGTSYEQYF
>TRBJ1-1|-|TRBV10-3|-
TGTGCCATCAGTGAATCCTCGAGGGGTGGAGGAGCTTTCTTT
CAISESSRGGGAFF
>TRBJ1-1|-|TRBV6-2/TRBV6-3|TRBD1
TGTGCCAGCAGTGGAAGACAGGGGAACACTGAAGCTTTCTTT
CASSGRQGNTEAFF
>TRBJ2-1|-|TRBV21-1|-
TGTGCCAGCAGCAACCCGAAGCCACAGGGGGCCCTAAGCTACAATGAGCAGTTCTTC
CASSNPKPQGALSYNEQFF
>TRBJ1-2|-|TRBV28|-
TGTGCCAGCAGTTTAGGAACTCTAGCTAACTATGGCTACACCTTC
CASSLGTLANYGYTF
>TRBJ1-5|-|TRBV6-2/TRBV6-3|TRBD1
TGTGCCAGCAGTCGACAGGGGGGTAATCAGCCCCAGCATTTT
CASSRQGGNQPQHF
>TRBJ2-1|-|TRBV5-8|TRBD1
TGTGCCAGCAGCCTAGGCCGGGACAGATACAATGAGCAGTTCTTC
CASSLGRDRYNEQFF
>TRBJ2-1|-|TRBV6-2/TRBV6-3|TRBD2
TGTGCCAGTAGCGGGGGGGCCAGTTCTTACAATGAGCAGTTCTTC
CASSGGASSYNEQFF
>TRBJ2-3|-|TRBV5-4|TRBD2
TGTGCCAGCAGCTTGGGAGCGGGGGGGACTCGGGATACGCAGTATTTT
CASSLGAGGTRDTQYF
>TRBJ2-2|-|TRBV6-2/TRBV6-3|-
TGTGCCAGCAGTACCGGGATTTTGAACACCGGGGAGCTGTTTTTT
CASSTGILNTGELFF
>TRBJ1-2|-|TRBV2|-
TGTGCCAGCAGTGATAGGTTCGACCGTGGCTACACCTTC
CASSDRFDRGYTF
>TRBJ2-1|-|TRBV6-2/TRBV6-3|-
TGTGCCAGCAGCTCCGGGACAACCTTTAGCTCCTACAATGAGCAGTTCTTC
CASSSGTTFSSYNEQFF
>TRBJ2-7|-|TRBV19|-
TGTGCCAGTAGTCGTACAGGGCGGGGGAGCTCCTACGAGCAGTACTTC
CASSRTGRGSSYEQYF
>TRBJ2-5|few|TRBV5-8|TRBD2
TGTGCCAGCAGCCCCCGGACTAGCGGGGGGCAAGAGACCCAGTACTTC
CASSPRTSGGQETQYF
>TRBJ2-7|-|TRBV6-4|-
TGTGCCAGCAGTGACTCGTCAGCCTACGAGCAGTACTTC
CASSDSSAYEQYF
>TRBJ2-5|-|TRBV18|-
TGTGCCAGCTCACCACCTAGCGGAGAGACCCAGTACTTC
CASSPPSGETQYF
>TRBJ1-2|-|TRBV18|-
TGTGCCAGCTCACCCTCAGGGGAGAACTATGGCTACACCTTC
CASSPSGENYGYTF
>TRBJ1-1|-|TRBV28|-
TGTGCCAGCAGAGATTCAAAGAGGGGTGTAAGATCGAGTGAAGCTTTCTTT
CASRDSKRGVRSSEAFF
>TRBJ1-5|-|TRBV28|-
TGTGCCAGCAGCTCTCAACAAGGGACAAGAAATCAGCCCCAGCATTTT
CASSSQQGTRNQPQHF
>TRBJ2-7|once|TRBV7-2|-
TGTGCCAGCAGCTTACGGGCAGTCTACGAGCAGTACTTC
CASSLRAVYEQYF
>TRBJ2-1|-|TRBV28|TRBD2
TGTGCCAGCATGTTGGGCGGGGGGACTTACAATGAGCAGTTCTTC
CASMLGGGTYNEQFF
>TRBJ2-2|-|TRBV2|-
TGTGCCAGCAGTTATACCCCGGGTGGGGAGCTGTTTTTT
CASSYTPGGELFF
>TRBJ2-2|-|TRBV5-1|TRBD2
TGCGCCAGCAGCTTGGCGAGGGGACTAGCTTTCACCGGGGAGCTGTTTTTT
CASSLARGLAFTGELFF
>TRBJ1-4|few|TRBV7-9|TRBD1
TGTGCCAGCAGCCTTACAGGGGTTGAAAAACTGTTTTTT
CASSLTGVEKLFF
>TRBJ2-7|-|TRBV4-2|TRBD1
TGTGCCAGCAGCCACCCGGGACAGGGAACCTACGAGCAGTACTTC
CASSHPGQGTYEQYF
>TRBJ1-5|-|TRBV6-2/TRBV6-3|TRBD1
TGTGCCAGCAGTGACAGGGTTAGGGGCAATCAGCCCCAGCATTTT
CASSDRVRGNQPQHF
>TRBJ1-1|-|TRBV18|-
TGTGCCAGCTCACCACCGGGGGTAGAAACTGAAGCTTTCTTT
CASSPPGVETEAFF